The clone carrying this TCR beta chain was observed once. Its antigen is unidentified. The record originates from a study of OX40 agonist ivuxolimab in advanced cancers. Across the whole study: Cohort: roughly 79% men, mean age 60, aged roughly 23 to 79. Three patients, one with hepatocellular carcinoma and two with cutaneous melanoma, achieved partial responses. Study-wide points: Among some nonresponders, normalized T-cell clonal expansion was also low.

The CDR3 length is 16 residues. Trimming removed 3 bases from V and 0 bases from J, with 9 bases in between. Germline loops: CDR1 MGHRA, CDR2 YSYEKL. The data were produced by immunoSEQ multiplex PCR, yet TCRdb's version contains in-frame clones alone and is incomplete. Here the sample spans 50,000 or so clones, 75% to 85% being singletons. This clonotype was sampled from an adult with an advanced solid tumor such as melanoma, head and neck, liver or kidney cancer. The chain combines TRBV4-1 with TRBJ2-6; D gene uncertain. Source: CD4+ or CD8+ T cells sorted from blood, taken in a trial of the OX40 agonist ivuxolimab. The CDR3 protein is CASSQARLSGANVLTF. CDR3 nucleotide sequence: TGCGCCAGCAGCCAGGCCCGCCTCTCTGGGGCCAACGTCCTGACTTTC.